This note documents a single TCR beta chain sequence. Its target is not known. These data belong to a study of cytomegalovirus exposure and HLA in healthy donors. This CDR3 region has 17 residues. The germline CDR1 and CDR2 sequences are SEHNR and FQNEAQ (reference sequence). V was pared by 5 bases and J by 5 bases, with 11 bases of the junction left unmatched. The study sampled nominally healthy donors, though unrecorded immune exposures were likely. It was with 60 Vbeta and 13 Jbeta primers that the PCR ran. The data were produced by immunoSEQ multiplex PCR, yet TCRdb's version contains in-frame clones alone and is incomplete. This table holds some 200,000 clones, roughly 80% found once. Study-wide results and caveats: Only CMV serostatus was available as immune exposure information. Cytomegalovirus status was reportedly diagnosed by the classifier with high sensitivity and specificity.

This sequence was found in a man aged 50 to 59 in good health and CMV-seronegative. Sequenced input: PBMCs. V is TRBV7-9 and J is TRBJ1-4; 10 nucleotides match TRBD1. The CDR3 DNA sequence: TGTGCCAGCAGCCCCAGACAGGGGGCGGGGGGGAATGAAAAACTGTTTTTT. Translating it yields CASSPRQGAGGNEKLFF.